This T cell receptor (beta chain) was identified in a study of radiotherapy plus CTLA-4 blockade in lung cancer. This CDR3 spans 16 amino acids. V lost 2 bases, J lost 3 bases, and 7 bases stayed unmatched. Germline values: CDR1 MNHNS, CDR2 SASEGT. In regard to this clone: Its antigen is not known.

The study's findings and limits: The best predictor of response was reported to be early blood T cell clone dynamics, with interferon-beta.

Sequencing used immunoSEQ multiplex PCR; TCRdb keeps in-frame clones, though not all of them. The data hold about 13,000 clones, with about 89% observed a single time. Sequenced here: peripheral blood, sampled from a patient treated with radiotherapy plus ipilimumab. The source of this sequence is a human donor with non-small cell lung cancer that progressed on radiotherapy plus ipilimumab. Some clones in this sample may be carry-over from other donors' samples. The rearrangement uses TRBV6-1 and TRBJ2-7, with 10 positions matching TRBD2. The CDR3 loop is CASSERSGREGYEQYF. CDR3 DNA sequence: TGTGCCAGCAGTGAACGAAGCGGGAGGGAGGGCTACGAGCAGTACTTC.